Presented here are 2 T cell receptor beta chains from one specimen sequenced in a study of early stage breast cancer tumors. Clones were read by immunoSEQ multiplex PCR, and TCRdb kept only the in-frame ones, dropping some. This table holds tens of thousands of clones, 76% found once. The sequenced sample consisted of blood. These TCRs come from a person aged 55 to 70 with breast cancer.

The chain combines TRBV4-1 with TRBJ1-1; D ambiguous. Germline V CDR1 and CDR2: MGHRA, YSYEKL. This CDR3 region has 13 residues. V gave up 4 bases and J gave up 1 base, with 7 bases separating them. The CDR3 protein is CASSRSTNTEAFF. The CDR3, as DNA: TGCGCCAGCAGCCGGAGTACGAACACTGAAGCTTTCTTT.

The chain has TRBV10-3 and TRBJ2-7; 7 bases fit TRBD1. The CDR3 length is 13 residues. Germline V gives CDR1 ENHRY, CDR2 SYGVKD. Trimming took 6 bases from V and 2 from J; bases not matched to a gene: 4. CDR3: CAIRGTETYEQYF. CDR3 DNA sequence: TGTGCCATCAGAGGGACAGAAACCTACGAGCAGTACTTC.